These 29 T cell receptor beta chains were all obtained from the same sample, sequenced in a study of blood T cell repertoires in COVID-19 (dated by TCRdb to 2020 to 2021). Receptor amplification or capture employed the immunoSEQ multiplex PCR assay. What TCRdb holds here is the immuneACCESS table cut down to in-frame rearrangements. Part of the clones is not present; checked against another copy, under half of the missing clones reflect an unresolved V gene, and the others are unexplained. The sample yields fewer than 150,000 clones; 70% to 90% were counted once. The ten largest clones add up to 28% of the sample. The sample taken for sequencing was peripheral blood. These receptors were taken from a human donor in a cohort sampled during active COVID-19.

The chain has TRBV30 and TRBJ2-7; the D gene is possibly TRBD2 (6 bases). The CDR3 loop spans 12 amino acids. V lost 2 bases, J lost 3 bases, and 8 bases lay in between. Germline V gene sequence: CDR1 GTSNPN, CDR2 SVGIG (reference sequence). CDR3 nucleotide sequence: TGTGCCTGGAGTTCGGGACTCTACGAGCAGTACTTC. Translating gives CAWSSGLYEQYF.

This chain connects TRBV7-3 to TRBJ2-2, with D tentatively TRBD1 (6 bases). The CDR3 consists of 14 residues. Germline loops: CDR1 SGHTA, CDR2 FQGTGA. V gave up 6 bases and J gave up 7 bases, with 15 bases separating them. The CDR3 loop is CASSHTGIGGELFF. CDR3 DNA sequence: TGTGCCAGCAGTCATACAGGGATCGGCGGGGAGCTGTTTTTT.

This clone was observed a single time. The V gene is TRBV3-1 (or the pseudogene TRBV3-2), the J gene TRBJ1-2, with D possibly being TRBD1 (5 bases). CDR1 and CDR2 (germline): LGHDT, YNNKEL (reference sequence). The CDR3 runs 15 residues. The germline V and J ends were trimmed by 3 bases and 2 bases, with 13 bases remaining between them. CDR3 bases: TGTGCCAGCAGCCACCCAGGGCGGAGAAACTATGGCTACACCTTC. It is translated as CASSHPGRRNYGYTF.

The chain is built from TRBV30 and TRBJ1-3, with TRBD1 identical over 12 bases. J gave up 1 base and V 3 bases, and 4 bases lay outside the gene matches. This CDR3 is 16 amino acids long. Germline V gene data show CDR1 as GTSNPN and CDR2 as SVGIG (reference sequence). Here the CDR3 reads CAWRGTGGKSGNTIYF. The CDR3 DNA reads as TGTGCCTGGAGGGGGACAGGGGGCAAGTCTGGAAACACCATATATTTT.

This chain uses TRBV5-8 with TRBJ1-1, with D perhaps matching TRBD1 (6 bases). From germline, CDR1 is SGHTS and CDR2 YDEGEE. The ends were cut back, 3 bases at V and 0 bases at J, with 12 bases in the middle. The CDR3 contains 15 residues. CDR3 loop: CASSSRGGLNTEAFF. The CDR3 DNA is TGTGCCAGCAGCTCGCGGGGGGGCCTGAACACTGAAGCTTTCTTT.

V gene TRBV12-3 or TRBV12-4 combines with J gene TRBJ2-7, with D perhaps matching TRBD1 (6 bases). V dropped 4 bases and J dropped 3 bases, with 10 bases sitting between them. This CDR3 is built from 13 residues. The DNA for the CDR3 is TGTGCCAGCAGTTGGGACAACTTCTACGAGCAGTACTTC. As protein: CASSWDNFYEQYF.

This chain connects TRBV4-2 to TRBJ2-7, with D possibly TRBD2 on 6 matching bases. Germline loops: CDR1 LGHNA, CDR2 YNFKEQ. The CDR3 spans 15 residues. Trimming shortened V by 0 bases and J by 6 bases, and 15 bases separated the two germline ends. The CDR3 DNA sequence: TGTGCCAGCAGCCAAGATTGGGGAGGAGGTCTCGAGCAGTACTTC. It codes for CASSQDWGGGLEQYF.

The CDR3 region is CASSFNRVRQETQYF. CDR3 DNA: TGTGCCAGCAGCTTTAACAGGGTCCGCCAAGAGACCCAGTACTTC. The chain is built from TRBV5-4 and TRBJ2-5; possible D gene TRBD1, 6 bases. This CDR3 has 15 amino acids. With 2 bases removed from V and 1 base from J, the gap between germline ends came to 12 bases. Germline CDR1 reads SGHNT; CDR2 reads YYREEE (reference sequence).

In nucleotides, the CDR3 is TGTGCCAGCAGCTTAGCGACAGGGGACGAGCAGTTCTTC. Protein sequence: CASSLATGDEQFF. The chain has TRBV7-9 and TRBJ2-1, with 8 bases matching TRBD1. The germline V gene has CDR1 SEHNR and CDR2 FQNEAQ (reference sequence). With 0 bases clipped from V and 10 bases from J, the junction kept 2 bases outside the gene matches. This CDR3 has 13 amino acids.

CDR3 in amino acids: CASSRGPGNTIYF. As DNA, the CDR3 is TGTGCCAGCAGCAGGGGGCCAGGAAACACCATATATTTT. The rearrangement joins TRBV11-3 to TRBJ1-3; 7 bases map to TRBD1. CDR3 length: 13 residues. The V and J ends lost 5 bases and 4 bases, in that order; junction bases with no gene match: 2. The germline CDR1 and CDR2 sequences are SGHNT and YENEEA.

The rearrangement links TRBV29-1 to TRBJ2-7; TRBD2 matches 12 bases. In germline, CDR1 is SQVTM, CDR2 ANQGSEA. Losses at the gene ends were 3 bases for V and 0 bases for J; bases not matched to a gene: 6. The CDR3 extends over 16 amino acids. The CDR3 DNA reads as TGCAGCGTTGATGGACTAGCGGGGAAGAGCTCCTACGAGCAGTACTTC. Protein product: CSVDGLAGKSSYEQYF.

The chain employs TRBV27 and TRBJ1-1; 10 positions agree with TRBD1. Germline values: CDR1 MNHEY, CDR2 SMNVEV (reference sequence). CDR3 length equals 18 residues. V was pared by 5 bases and J by 0 bases, with 12 bases of the junction left unmatched. CDR3 loop: CASSPLAGTGVLNTEAFF. In DNA form, the CDR3 reads TGTGCCAGCAGTCCCCTCGCCGGGACAGGGGTACTGAACACTGAAGCTTTCTTT.

The gene calls are TRBV30 and TRBJ1-2, with no clear D. The germline CDR1 and CDR2 sequences are GTSNPN and SVGIG (reference sequence). CDR3 length: 14 amino acids. Trimming pared 5 bases from V and 7 bases from J, leaving 20 bases between. This chain's CDR3 is CAWGRTPEARGYTF. As DNA, the CDR3 is TGTGCCTGGGGCCGCACCCCGGAGGCCCGTGGCTACACCTTC.

The V and J genes are TRBV7-9 and TRBJ2-7, with D perhaps TRBD2 (5 bases). The CDR3 has 14 amino acids. Germline V CDR1 and CDR2: SEHNR, FQNEAQ (reference sequence). V was pared by 1 base and J by 3 bases, with 10 bases between. DNA of the CDR3: TGTGCCAGCAGCTTAGTGGGAGAAGACTACGAGCAGTACTTC. Its translation: CASSLVGEDYEQYF.

The table lists this clone with a few counts. This chain connects TRBV4-1 to TRBJ2-4; perhaps TRBD2 as D (5 bases). There are 16 residues in the CDR3. The germline V and J ends were trimmed by 1 base and 3 bases, with 13 bases remaining between them. Germline CDR1 MGHRA, CDR2 YSYEKL. DNA of the CDR3: TGCGCCAGCAGCCAAGGATTACGGGATATCAAAAACATTCAGTACTTC. It codes for CASSQGLRDIKNIQYF.

V is TRBV5-5 and J is TRBJ2-1; 13 positions match TRBD2. Trimming cost V 3 bases and J 9 bases; bases outside gene matches: 9. The CDR3 length is 16 residues. CDR1 and CDR2 (germline): SGHKS, YYEKEE (reference sequence). CDR3 sequence: CASSSSGTSGISEQFF. The CDR3 region has the DNA TGTGCCAGCAGCTCATCCGGGACTAGCGGGATCAGTGAGCAGTTCTTC.

The chain joins TRBV6-5 to TRBJ2-7, with a tentative D call TRBD2 (7 bases). V lost 2 bases and J 6 bases, leaving 14 bases between the germline ends. The CDR3 runs 14 residues. CDR1 is MNHEY and CDR2 is SVGAGI in the germline V gene. CDR3 region: CASSYAAGASEQYF. The CDR3 bases are TGTGCCAGCAGTTACGCGGCGGGGGCCTCCGAGCAGTACTTC.

A few counts support this clone. The rearrangement uses TRBV6-1 and TRBJ1-5; D is possibly TRBD1 (5 bases). CDR1 and CDR2 (germline): MNHNS, SASEGT. CDR3 length equals 16 residues. V lost 2 bases, J lost 4 bases, and 15 bases lay in between. CDR3 nucleotides: TGTGCCAGCAGTGAACGCCCGGTAGGGGTAAATCAGCCCCAGCATTTT. Protein sequence: CASSERPVGVNQPQHF.

The rearrangement joins TRBV3-1 (or the pseudogene TRBV3-2) to TRBJ1-2; the match to TRBD1 covers 9 bases. Germline V lookup: CDR1 LGHDT, CDR2 YNNKEL (reference sequence). CDR3 length: 16 amino acids. V was clipped by 4 bases and J by 4 bases; unmatched bases: 10. CDR3 in DNA: TGTGCCAGCAGCCGAAACAGGGGGCGCAGGGGCTATGGCTACACCTTC. Its translation: CASSRNRGRRGYGYTF.

The rearrangement joins TRBV27 to TRBJ1-2, with TRBD1 matching 7 bases. The length of the CDR3 is 14 residues. V gave up 5 bases and J gave up 4 bases; unmatched junction bases: 7. Germline loops: CDR1 MNHEY, CDR2 SMNVEV (reference sequence). CDR3 nucleotide sequence: TGTGCCAGCAGTCAGGACAGGCTTGCCTATGGCTACACCTTC. This encodes CASSQDRLAYGYTF.

The chain uses TRBV5-4 and TRBJ1-1; TRBD1 matches 10 bases. CDR3 length equals 14 residues. V shed 5 bases and J 7 bases; nucleotides not matched to a gene: 8. Germline CDR1 and CDR2: SGHNT and YYREEE (reference sequence). The CDR3 region is CASRKSDRGVEAFF. The CDR3 DNA reads TGTGCCAGCAGAAAATCGGACAGGGGGGTTGAAGCTTTCTTT.

The CDR3 is CASARGRTDTQYF. CDR3 in DNA: TGTGCCAGCGCGCGGGGCCGAACAGATACGCAGTATTTT. V usage is TRBV12-3 or TRBV12-4 and J usage is TRBJ2-3; TRBD2 might be the D (6 bases). V shed 8 bases and J shed 3 bases, with 12 bases lying between them. This CDR3 is built from 13 residues.

The CDR3 region is CASRDTGGEGTEAFF. Here the CDR3 DNA reads TGTGCCAGCAGGGATACAGGGGGCGAGGGCACTGAAGCTTTCTTT. V is TRBV6-6 and J is TRBJ1-1; 9 bases align to TRBD1. Germline CDR1 and CDR2: MNHNY and SVGAGI (reference sequence). The junction had 9 bases not matched to a gene; V was cut back by 6 bases and J by 4 bases. The CDR3 has 15 residues.

This chain uses TRBV30 with TRBJ1-2, with D maybe TRBD1 (5 bases). Germline values: CDR1 GTSNPN, CDR2 SVGIG (reference sequence). This CDR3 has 13 residues. V lost 3 bases and J 4 bases, leaving 12 bases between the germline ends. As DNA, the CDR3 is TGTGCCTGGAGGCCAGGGTTAGCCTATGGCTACACCTTC. Translated: CAWRPGLAYGYTF.

This chain uses TRBV4-2 with TRBJ1-6; D is undetermined. CDR1 LGHNA and CDR2 YNFKEQ come from the germline V gene. This CDR3 is built from 15 residues. Trimming stripped 0 bases from V and 7 bases from J, with 10 bases between. The CDR3 bases are TGTGCCAGCAGCCAAGACGGTTACCTCAATTCACCCCTCCACTTT. Its protein product is CASSQDGYLNSPLHF.

The V call is TRBV4-3, the J call TRBJ1-5; 7 bases are shared with TRBD1. Germline values: CDR1 LGHNA, CDR2 YSLEER. The CDR3 covers 15 residues. V dropped 0 bases and J dropped 5; count of bases not matched to a gene: 4. The CDR3 is CASSQDGQDHQPQHF. CDR3 coding DNA: TGCGCCAGCAGCCAAGATGGACAGGACCATCAGCCCCAGCATTTT.

The rearrangement links TRBV9 to TRBJ2-5; 7 bases agree with TRBD2. Per germline, CDR1 SGDLS and CDR2 YYNGEE. J gave up 3 bases and V 4 bases, and 9 bases lay outside the gene matches. The CDR3 totals 15 residues. The CDR3 region has the DNA TGTGCCAGCAGCATGGGACCGGGACTAAAAGAGACCCAGTACTTC. It specifies CASSMGPGLKETQYF.

This chain uses TRBV7-9 with TRBJ1-1; TRBD1 agrees at 10 bases. Germline V gene data show CDR1 as SEHNR and CDR2 as FQNEAQ (reference sequence). The junction had 4 bases not matched to a gene; V was cut back by 3 bases and J by 3 bases. This CDR3 has 15 amino acids. CDR3 DNA: TGTGCCAGCAGCTTCCCAGGACAGGGGGACACTGAAGCTTTCTTT. Translated, it gives CASSFPGQGDTEAFF.

This sequence joins TRBV6-6 and TRBJ2-7; 9 bases map to TRBD1. The J segment lost 2 bases and the V segment lost 5 bases, leaving 7 bases of the junction unmatched. This CDR3 is 15 amino acids long. Germline lookup yields CDR1 MNHNY and CDR2 SVGAGI (reference sequence). CDR3 in DNA: TGTGCCAGCAGTCAACAGGGGGCGCACACCTACGAGCAGTACTTC. Encoded protein: CASSQQGAHTYEQYF.